The source of this T cell receptor (beta chain) is a study of blood T cell repertoires in COVID-19. Study-level background: PBMCs, B-cell-depleted T cells, or T cells were the source of the cDNA or gDNA that made up the material.

Study processing details: Scientists estimated how many nucleated cells there were by amplifying reference gene primers. The protocol was immunoSEQ multiplex PCR, while the TCRdb copy is restricted to in-frame clones and leaves out a portion. V and J calls plus clone size are reproduced from that table; the DNA served to infer D and trimming. The table includes roughly 90,000 clones, approximately 85% detected once. The CDR3 extends over 15 amino acids. J gave up 5 bases and V 4 bases, and 9 bases lay outside the gene matches. Germline CDR1 MDHEN, CDR2 SYDVKM. Patients at the Seattle site were enrolled during active infection and followed longitudinally.

The specimen was peripheral blood. This clonotype originated in an elderly woman with COVID-19, enrolled during active disease. J is TRBJ2-7 and V is TRBV28; 9 nucleotides align to TRBD1. CDR3 amino acids: CASSSAGQGKHEQYF. CDR3 sequence (DNA): TGTGCCAGCAGTTCGGCAGGACAGGGGAAACACGAGCAGTACTTC.